The table lists the clone carrying this T cell receptor (beta chain) with a few counts. No antigen is known for it. The sample originates from a study of T cells in Graves' hyperthyroidism and ophthalmopathy. Per the germline V gene, CDR1 is DFQATT and CDR2 is SNEGSKA (reference sequence). This CDR3 spans 12 amino acids. J was trimmed by 4 bases and V by 6 bases; bases with no gene match: 5. Researchers barred patients who had uncontrolled infection, other autoimmune disease, pregnancy or lactation. The study's findings and limits: Ophthalmopathy stood apart from stable hyperthyroidism in a 13 V-J model.

Amplification of TCR beta CDR3 regions used RNA as the template. The study used the HTBI primer set for a first-round RT-PCR of the TCR CDR3. TCRdb called the multiplex PCR reads again in MiXCR, with one record for every CDR3 protein. The repertoire has about half a million distinct CDR3 sequences, around a quarter of them found once; the top ten carry 11%. The TCR comes from a woman younger than 45 with Graves' ophthalmopathy. This chain uses TRBV20-1 with TRBJ2-5; 7 nucleotides align to TRBD2. The source material was blood. The CDR3 region has the DNA TGCAGTGCCAGCTCGGGGGGAGAGACCCAGTACTTC. It is translated as CSASSGGETQYF.